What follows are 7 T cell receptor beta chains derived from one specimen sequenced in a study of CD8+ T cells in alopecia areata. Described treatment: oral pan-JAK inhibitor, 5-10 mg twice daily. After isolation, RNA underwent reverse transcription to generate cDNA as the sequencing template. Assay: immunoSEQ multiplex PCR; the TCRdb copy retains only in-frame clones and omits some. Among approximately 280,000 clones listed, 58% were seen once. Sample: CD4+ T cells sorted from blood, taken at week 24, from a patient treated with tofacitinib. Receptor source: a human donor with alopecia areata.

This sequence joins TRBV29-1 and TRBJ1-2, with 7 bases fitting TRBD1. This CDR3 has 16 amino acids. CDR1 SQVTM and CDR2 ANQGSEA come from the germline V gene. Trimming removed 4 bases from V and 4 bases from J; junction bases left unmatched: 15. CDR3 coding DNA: TGCAGCGTTGCAAAGGGATCAAAGGGGGCAGGCTATGGCTACACCTTC. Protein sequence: CSVAKGSKGAGYGYTF. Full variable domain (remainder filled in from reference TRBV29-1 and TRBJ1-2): SAVISQKPSRDICQRGTSLTIQCQVDSQVTMMFWYRQQPGQSLTLIATANQGSEATYESGFVIDKFPISRPNLTFSTLTVSNMSPEDSSIYLCSVAKGSKGAGYGYTFGSGTRLTVV.

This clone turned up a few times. This CDR3 reads CASSALAGTGELFF. The CDR3 DNA follows: TGTGCCAGCAGCGCGCTAGCGGGGACCGGGGAGCTGTTTTTT. The gene calls are TRBV9 and TRBJ2-2; 9 nucleotides agree with TRBD2. CDR1 and CDR2 from the germline V gene are SGDLS and YYNGEE. The J segment lost 5 bases and the V segment lost 3 bases, leaving 2 bases of the junction unmatched. The CDR3 runs to 14 residues.

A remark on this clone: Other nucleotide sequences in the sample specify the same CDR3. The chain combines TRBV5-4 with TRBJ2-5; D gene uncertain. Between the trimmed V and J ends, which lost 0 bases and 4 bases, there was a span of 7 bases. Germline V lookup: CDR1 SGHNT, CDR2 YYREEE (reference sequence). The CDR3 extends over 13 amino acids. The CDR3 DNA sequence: TGTGCCAGCAGCTTGGGAACCCTAGAGACCCAGTACTTC. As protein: CASSLGTLETQYF. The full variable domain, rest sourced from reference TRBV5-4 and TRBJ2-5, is ETGVTQSPTHLIKTRGQQVTLRCSSQSGHNTVSWYQQALGQGPQFIFQYYREEENGRGNFPPRFSGLQFPNYSSELNVNALELDDSALYLCASSLGTLETQYFGPGTRLLVL.

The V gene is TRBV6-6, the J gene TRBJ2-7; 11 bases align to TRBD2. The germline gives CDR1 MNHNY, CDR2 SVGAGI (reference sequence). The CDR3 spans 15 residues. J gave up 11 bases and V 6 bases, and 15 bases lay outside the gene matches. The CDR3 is CASSLLAGVNRRKYF. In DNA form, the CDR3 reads TGTGCCAGCAGCCTACTAGCGGGGGTGAATAGGAGGAAGTACTTC.

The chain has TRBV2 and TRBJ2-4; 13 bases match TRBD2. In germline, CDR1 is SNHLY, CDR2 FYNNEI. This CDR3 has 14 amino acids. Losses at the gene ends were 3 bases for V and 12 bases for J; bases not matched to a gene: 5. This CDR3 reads CASSEGLAGLGQYF. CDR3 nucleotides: TGTGCCAGCAGTGAGGGACTAGCGGGGTTGGGTCAGTACTTC.

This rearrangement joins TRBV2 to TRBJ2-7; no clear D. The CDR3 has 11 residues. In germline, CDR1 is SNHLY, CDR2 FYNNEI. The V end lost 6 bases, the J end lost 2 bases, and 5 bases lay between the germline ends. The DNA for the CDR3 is TGTGCCAGCAGCCAGGCCTACGAGCAGTACTTC. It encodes CASSQAYEQYF.

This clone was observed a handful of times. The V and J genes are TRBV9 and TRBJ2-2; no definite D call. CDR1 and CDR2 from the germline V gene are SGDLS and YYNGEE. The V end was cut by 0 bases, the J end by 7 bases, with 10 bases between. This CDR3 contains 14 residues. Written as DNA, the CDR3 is TGTGCCAGCAGCGTAGTAGGGAAGGGCGGGGAGCTGTTTTTT. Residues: CASSVVGKGGELFF.